These 17 T cell receptor beta chains came from one sample sequenced in a study of read filtering for tumor transcriptome and immune sequencing. From approximately 430 ng of RNA, a library with molecular barcoded alpha/delta and beta/gamma adaptors was made. TCRdb reprocessed the reads with MiXCR, giving one entry per CDR3 protein. Here the sample spans 39,000 or so distinct CDR3 sequences, around 15% being singletons. Sequencing was carried out using a population of CD138-negative cells sorted from bone marrow. The receptors originated from a donor at least 40 years old with multiple myeloma.

This clonotype was picked up many times. This rearrangement joins TRBV18 to TRBJ1-6; perhaps TRBD1 as D (5 bases). The CDR3 totals 15 residues. V was clipped by 3 bases and J by 13 bases, with 19 bases between them. In germline, CDR1 is KGHSH, CDR2 LQKENI. The CDR3, as DNA: TGTGCCAGCTCACCCGTCGACCAGGGAGGAACTCCCCTCCACTTT. It is translated as CASSPVDQGGTPLHF.

Within the sample, this clonotype is medium-sized. The rearrangement uses TRBV7-9 and TRBJ2-1, with D perhaps being TRBD1 or TRBD2 (5 bases each). The length of the CDR3 is 15 residues. The V gene lost 5 bases and the J gene lost 9 bases, with 20 bases spanning the gap. Germline-derived CDR1 and CDR2 are SEHNR and FQNEAQ (reference sequence). The CDR3 coding sequence is TGTGCCAGCAGCCGCCGGGACGGCGAACAAGGTGAGCAGTTCTTC. Its translation: CASSRRDGEQGEQFF.

This clonotype was observed at least ten times. V and J are TRBV20-1 and TRBJ1-1, with D tentatively TRBD1 (6 bases). V shed 3 bases and J shed 10 bases, with 15 bases lying between them. Germline V lookup: CDR1 DFQATT, CDR2 SNEGSKA (reference sequence). This CDR3 comprises 12 residues. CDR3: CSASQQGSRAFF. The CDR3 bases are TGCAGTGCTAGCCAACAGGGAAGTAGAGCTTTCTTT.

This clonotype has more than one count but fewer than ten. V and J are TRBV7-8 and TRBJ2-6, with unresolved D. The CDR3 has 15 amino acids. V shed 6 bases and J shed 0 bases, with 9 bases lying between them. In germline, CDR1 is SGHVS, CDR2 FQNEAQ. This CDR3 is CASRSARSGANVLTF. DNA for the CDR3: TGTGCCAGCAGATCAGCCCGCTCTGGGGCCAACGTCCTGACTTTC.

The table lists this clonotype with a few counts. Just one base apart from a much larger clone, this may be a read error. The CDR3 region has the DNA TGTGTCATCAGTGAGCGTAGCGGGGAATCACAGTATTTT. Its protein product is CVISERSGESQYF. The chain has TRBV10-3 and TRBJ2-3, with 8 bases matching TRBD2. Per germline, CDR1 ENHRY and CDR2 SYGVKD. The CDR3 totals 13 residues.

This clonotype was seen at least ten times. The J gene is TRBJ2-5, the V gene TRBV29-1; D unclear. CDR1 and CDR2 from the germline V gene are SQVTM and ANQGSEA. Trimming cost V 3 bases and J 4 bases, with 3 bases left between them. The CDR3 is made up of 10 amino acids. The DNA of the CDR3 is TGCAGCGTTGATGCAGAGACCCAGTACTTC. It yields the protein CSVDAETQYF.

This clonotype has ten or more counts. The chain couples TRBV7-8 to TRBJ2-3; no clear D gene. This CDR3 is built from 14 residues. Trimming shortened V by 3 bases and J by 0 bases, and 7 bases separated the two germline ends. Germline V gene data show CDR1 as SGHVS and CDR2 as FQNEAQ. The chain's CDR3 is CASSFGKSTDTQYF. The CDR3 nucleotides are TGTGCCAGCAGCTTTGGGAAGAGCACAGATACGCAGTATTTT.

Points on this clonotype: Just one base apart from a much larger clone, this may be a read error. This sequence joins TRBV5-1 and TRBJ2-1; 10 positions match TRBD2. CDR1 and CDR2 (germline): SGHRS, YFSETQ. There are 17 residues in the CDR3. The CDR3 sequence: CASSWTLAGGSYNGQFF. CDR3 DNA: TGCGCCAGCAGCTGGACCTTAGCGGGGGGCTCCTACAATGGGCAGTTCTTC.

This clonotype is labeled as medium-sized. The chain has TRBV7-2 and TRBJ2-1; 7 positions agree with TRBD2. CDR1 and CDR2 from the germline V gene are SGHTA and FQGNSA. V was pared by 0 bases and J by 0 bases, with 17 bases of the junction left unmatched. This CDR3 has 21 residues. The CDR3 DNA reads TGTGCCAGCAGCTTAGCGGGGGGGGTCTCTTATTCGGTTGACTCCTACAATGAGCAGTTCTTC. Its protein is CASSLAGGVSYSVDSYNEQFF.

The chain uses TRBV7-2 and TRBJ2-1; maybe TRBD2 (6 bases). CDR1 and CDR2 (germline): SGHTA, FQGNSA. Trimming cost V 7 bases and J 9 bases, with 10 bases left between them. The CDR3 has 11 residues. The CDR3 nucleotides are TGTGCCAGCACCGGGGGAGTTGAGCAGTTCTTC. This codes for CASTGGVEQFF.

This clonotype occurred many times. V and J are TRBV7-2 and TRBJ2-1, with TRBD1 identical over 8 bases. From germline, CDR1 is SGHTA and CDR2 FQGNSA. The CDR3 sequence is 13 residues long. J was trimmed by 12 bases and V by 0 bases; bases with no gene match: 4. This CDR3 is CASSLALDRAQFF. The CDR3 DNA reads TGTGCCAGCAGCTTAGCGTTGGACAGGGCGCAGTTCTTC.

This clonotype was seen many times. The chain carries TRBV19 and TRBJ2-7; no clear D. Germline-derived CDR1 and CDR2 are LNHDA and SQIVND (reference sequence). This CDR3 contains 15 residues. Trimming took off 5 bases at V and 0 bases at J, with 14 bases between the two ends. The CDR3: CASSDGALPSYEQYF. CDR3 coding DNA: TGTGCCAGTAGTGACGGAGCCCTTCCCTCCTACGAGCAGTACTTC.

Many counts were recorded for this clonotype. V and J are TRBV29-1 and TRBJ2-1; 9 nucleotides agree with TRBD2. The junction had 14 bases not matched to a gene; V was cut back by 8 bases and J by 9 bases. The CDR3 is 14 residues long. The V gene's germline CDR1 is SQVTM and CDR2 ANQGSEA. CDR3 coding DNA: TGCAGCACTGCGGGGACTAGCAGAGGTGGTGAGCAGTTCTTC. Residues: CSTAGTSRGGEQFF.

This clonotype was counted ten times or more. This chain connects TRBV12-3 or TRBV12-4 to TRBJ1-4; D possibly corresponds to TRBD1 (5 bases). V was cut by 6 bases and J by 4 bases, with 12 bases left in between. This CDR3 spans 14 amino acids. CDR3 DNA: TGTGCCAGCAGCCTCTCGAGGGGTAATGAAAAACTGTTTTTT. Encoded protein: CASSLSRGNEKLFF.

In its sample, this clonotype was seen many times. V is TRBV11-2 and J is TRBJ1-2, with 7 bases aligning to TRBD1. V was pared by 4 bases and J by 5 bases, with 22 bases of the junction left unmatched. Germline CDR1 SGHAT, CDR2 FQNNGV. The CDR3 is 19 residues long. In DNA, the CDR3 is TGTGCCAGCAGCTCCATCGGGAAGACATCCCCAGGGGGTTTGTATGGCTACACCTTC. Its translation: CASSSIGKTSPGGLYGYTF.

Regarding this clonotype: A much larger clone lies one base from this, so it may be a read error. The chain recombines TRBV5-5 with TRBJ2-5; 8 nucleotides match TRBD1. Germline values: CDR1 SGHKS, CDR2 YYEKEE (reference sequence). The CDR3 loop spans 16 amino acids. Germline trimming cut 4 bases from V and 6 bases from J; bases unmatched to any gene: 14. CDR3 sequence: CASSRGLAGGGKTQYF. CDR3 coding DNA: TGTGCCAGCAGCCGGGGCCTGGCAGGGGGCGGGAAGACCCAGTACTTC.

This clonotype has a count of ten or more. This chain joins TRBV7-9 and TRBJ1-1; D is unclear. The CDR3 has 13 amino acids. With 1 base removed from V and 3 bases from J, the gap between germline ends came to 6 bases. Germline V CDR1 and CDR2: SEHNR, FQNEAQ (reference sequence). The CDR3 DNA is TGTGCCAGCAGCTTAGTACCTCACACTGAAGCTTTCTTT. Translating gives CASSLVPHTEAFF.